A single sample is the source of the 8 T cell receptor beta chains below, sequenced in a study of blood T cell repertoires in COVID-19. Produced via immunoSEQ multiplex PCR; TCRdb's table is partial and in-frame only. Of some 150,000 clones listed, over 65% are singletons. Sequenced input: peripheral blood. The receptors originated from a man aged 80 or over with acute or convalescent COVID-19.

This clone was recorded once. This CDR3 reads CASSRTTSTDTQYF. The CDR3 DNA reads as TGTGCCAGCAGCCGAACCACTAGCACAGATACGCAGTATTTT. This rearrangement joins TRBV3-1 (or the pseudogene TRBV3-2) to TRBJ2-3; D remains ambiguous. The CDR3 extends over 14 amino acids. The V end lost 4 bases, the J end lost 0 bases, and 8 bases lay between the germline ends. From germline, CDR1 is LGHDT and CDR2 YNNKEL (reference sequence).

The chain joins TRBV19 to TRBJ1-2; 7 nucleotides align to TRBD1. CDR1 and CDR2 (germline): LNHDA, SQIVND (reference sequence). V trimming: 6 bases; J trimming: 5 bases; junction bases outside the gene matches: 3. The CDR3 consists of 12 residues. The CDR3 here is CASRETGYGYTF. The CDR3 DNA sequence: TGTGCCAGTAGGGAGACAGGGTATGGCTACACCTTC.

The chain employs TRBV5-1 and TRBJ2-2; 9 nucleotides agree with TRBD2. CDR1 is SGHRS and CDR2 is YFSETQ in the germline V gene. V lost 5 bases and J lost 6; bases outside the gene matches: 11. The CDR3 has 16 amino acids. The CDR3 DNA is TGCGCCAGCAGTCGGTTAGGGGGACTAGCTCCCGGGGAGCTGTTTTTT. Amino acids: CASSRLGGLAPGELFF.

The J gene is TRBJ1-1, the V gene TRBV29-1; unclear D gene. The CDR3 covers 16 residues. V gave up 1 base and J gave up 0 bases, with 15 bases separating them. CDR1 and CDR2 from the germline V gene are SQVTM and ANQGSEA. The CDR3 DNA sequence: TGCAGCGTTGAAGGAGGGTCAGGCGTGGTGAACACTGAAGCTTTCTTT. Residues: CSVEGGSGVVNTEAFF.

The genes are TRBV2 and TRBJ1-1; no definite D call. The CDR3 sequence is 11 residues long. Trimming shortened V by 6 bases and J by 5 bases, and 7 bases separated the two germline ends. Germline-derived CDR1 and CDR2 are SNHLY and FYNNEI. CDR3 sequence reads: CASSYLTEAFF. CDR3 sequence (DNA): TGTGCCAGCAGCTACCTAACTGAAGCTTTCTTT. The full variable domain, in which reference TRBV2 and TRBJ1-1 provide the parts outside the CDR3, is EPEVTQTPSHQVTQMGQEVILRCVPISNHLYFYWYRQILGQKVEFLVSFYNNEISEKSEIFDDQFSVERPDGSNFTLKIRSTKLEDSAMYFCASSYLTEAFFGQGTRLTVV.

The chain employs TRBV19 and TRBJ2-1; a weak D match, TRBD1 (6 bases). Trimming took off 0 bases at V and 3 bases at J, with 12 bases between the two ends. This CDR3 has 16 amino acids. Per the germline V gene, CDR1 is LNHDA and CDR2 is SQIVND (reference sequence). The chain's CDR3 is CASSIDRAGDYNEQFF. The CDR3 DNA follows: TGTGCCAGTAGTATAGATCGGGCAGGGGACTACAATGAGCAGTTCTTC.

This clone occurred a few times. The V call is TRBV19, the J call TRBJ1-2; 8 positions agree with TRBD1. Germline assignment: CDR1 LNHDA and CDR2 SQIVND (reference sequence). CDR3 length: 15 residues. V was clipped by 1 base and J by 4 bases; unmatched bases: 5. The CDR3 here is CASSIVNRGAYGYTF. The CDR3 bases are TGTGCCAGTAGTATAGTTAACAGGGGGGCCTATGGCTACACCTTC.

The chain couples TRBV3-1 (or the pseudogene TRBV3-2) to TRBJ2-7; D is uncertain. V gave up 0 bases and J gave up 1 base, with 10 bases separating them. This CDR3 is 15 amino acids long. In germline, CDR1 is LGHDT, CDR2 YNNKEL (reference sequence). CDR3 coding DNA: TGTGCCAGCAGCCAAGAATCTACTCAATCCTACGAGCAGTACTTC. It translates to CASSQESTQSYEQYF.